The 29 T cell receptor beta chains below all came from one sample that was sequenced in a study of control samples from healthy donors and cancer patients. Clones were read by immunoSEQ multiplex PCR, and TCRdb kept only the in-frame ones, dropping some. The repertoire holds about 80,000 clones, with about 88% as singletons. Specimen: blood. Receptor source: a woman aged 45-65 years in good health.

The chain combines TRBV10-1 with TRBJ2-7; tentative D call: TRBD1 (6 bases). CDR1 and CDR2 from the germline V gene are WNHNN and SYGVQD (reference sequence). The CDR3 totals 15 residues. The V and J ends lost 5 bases and 0 bases respectively, with 14 bases between them. In nucleotides, the CDR3 is TGCGCCAGCAGTCCACAGGGAGAAGTCTCCTACGAGCAGTACTTC. It encodes CASSPQGEVSYEQYF.

This sequence joins TRBV6-5 and TRBJ1-1, with D uncertain. With 9 bases removed from V and 8 bases from J, the gap between germline ends came to 19 bases. The germline CDR1 and CDR2 sequences are MNHEY and SVGAGI. The CDR3 is 13 residues long. CDR3 DNA sequence: TGTGCCAGTCTTCGGGCAACCGCGGGGGAAGCTTTCTTT. It encodes CASLRATAGEAFF.

The chain carries TRBV7-9 and TRBJ2-3, with TRBD1 matching over 7 bases. V lost 0 bases, J lost 0 bases, and 6 bases stayed unmatched. Germline V CDR1 and CDR2: SEHNR, FQNEAQ (reference sequence). The CDR3 contains 17 residues. The CDR3 loop reads CASSLALGGPSTDTQYF. CDR3 nucleotides: TGTGCCAGCAGCTTAGCCCTAGGGGGCCCTAGCACAGATACGCAGTATTTT.

V gene TRBV27 combines with J gene TRBJ2-1; the D gene is possibly TRBD2 (5 bases). The germline V and J ends were trimmed by 2 bases and 5 bases, with 16 bases remaining between them. This CDR3 has 16 residues. CDR1 MNHEY and CDR2 SMNVEV come from the germline V gene (reference sequence). CDR3 sequence reads: CASSLIGSFNNNEQFF. DNA of the CDR3: TGTGCCAGCAGTTTAATAGGGAGTTTTAACAACAATGAGCAGTTCTTC.

This chain joins TRBV2 and TRBJ2-3; D uncertain. The CDR3 has 12 amino acids. The germline gives CDR1 SNHLY, CDR2 FYNNEI. Trimming pared 4 bases from V and 0 bases from J, leaving 2 bases between. The CDR3 nucleotides read TGTGCCAGCAGTGCAAGCACAGATACGCAGTATTTT. It yields the protein CASSASTDTQYF.

The J gene is TRBJ1-5, the V gene TRBV5-1; maybe TRBD1 (5 bases). Germline-derived CDR1 and CDR2 are SGHRS and YFSETQ. V was cut by 4 bases and J by 2 bases, with 10 bases left in between. The CDR3 extends over 14 amino acids. The chain's CDR3 is CASSPIGGNQPQHF. CDR3 DNA sequence: TGCGCCAGCAGCCCTATAGGGGGCAATCAGCCCCAGCATTTT.

The chain employs TRBV5-1 and TRBJ1-1, with D perhaps matching TRBD1 (6 bases). The CDR3 has 17 residues. Per the germline V gene, CDR1 is SGHRS and CDR2 is YFSETQ. Trimming took off 0 bases at V and 5 bases at J, with 20 bases between the two ends. The CDR3 DNA sequence: TGCGCCAGCAGCTTGGTGTCTTCGGGGGCGTCGGGGACTGAAGCTTTCTTT. Amino acid sequence: CASSLVSSGASGTEAFF. The full variable domain, its missing parts supplied by reference TRBV5-1 and TRBJ1-1, is KAGVTQTPRYLIKTRGQQVTLSCSPISGHRSVSWYQQTPGQGLQFLFEYFSETQRNKGNFPGRFSGRQFSNSRSEMNVSTLELGDSALYLCASSLVSSGASGTEAFFGQGTRLTVV.

This chain uses TRBV29-1 with TRBJ2-7, with 7 bases fitting TRBD1. The V and J ends lost 4 bases and 2 bases, in that order; junction bases with no gene match: 11. Germline V gene data show CDR1 as SQVTM and CDR2 as ANQGSEA. The CDR3 contains 15 residues. CDR3 DNA sequence: TGCAGCGTTGCACAGGGGCAGAGTGGGGCCTACGAGCAGTACTTC. This encodes CSVAQGQSGAYEQYF.

The V and J genes are TRBV19 and TRBJ2-7; 8 bases are shared with TRBD2. V trimming: 8 bases; J trimming: 4 bases; junction bases outside the gene matches: 13. The CDR3 has 15 residues. Germline values: CDR1 LNHDA, CDR2 SQIVND (reference sequence). The CDR3 region is CASAQFAGGPYEQYF. As DNA, the CDR3 is TGTGCCAGTGCCCAATTCGCGGGGGGCCCTTACGAGCAGTACTTC.

The chain links TRBV7-9 to TRBJ1-1; possibly TRBD1 for D (6 bases). Germline V CDR1 and CDR2: SEHNR, FQNEAQ (reference sequence). V lost 4 bases and J 1 base, leaving 16 bases between the germline ends. The CDR3 loop spans 16 amino acids. Written as DNA, the CDR3 is TGTGCCAGCAGCTCATTACAGGGAAAGGGGAACACTGAAGCTTTCTTT. Its translation is CASSSLQGKGNTEAFF.

The V gene is TRBV20-1, the J gene TRBJ2-3; D ambiguous. CDR1 is DFQATT and CDR2 is SNEGSKA in the germline V gene (reference sequence). CDR3 length: 11 residues. The V and J ends lost 0 bases and 5 bases respectively, with 3 bases between them. The CDR3: CSAREGDTQYF. In DNA form, the CDR3 reads TGCAGTGCTAGAGAGGGAGATACGCAGTATTTT.

J is TRBJ1-1 and V is TRBV29-1; maybe TRBD1 (5 bases). CDR3 length: 12 residues. The germline V gene encodes CDR1 SQVTM and CDR2 ANQGSEA. V shed 6 bases and J shed 14 bases, with 22 bases lying between them. The CDR3, as DNA: TGCAGCGTCGTCAGGGAAATGGGGCTAATCTTCTTT. Its translation: CSVVREMGLIFF.

The CDR3 here is CASSDVGGGDSPLHF. Written as DNA, the CDR3 is TGTGCCAGCAGTGACGTGGGGGGGGGTGATTCACCCCTCCACTTT. This chain links TRBV25-1 with TRBJ1-6; the D gene is possibly TRBD1 (5 bases). The V gene's germline CDR1 is MGHDK and CDR2 SYGVNS. The CDR3 loop spans 15 amino acids. The V end lost 3 bases, the J end lost 8 bases, and 14 bases lay between the germline ends.

The sample holds one count of this clone. V gene TRBV6-4 combines with J gene TRBJ1-2; D might be TRBD1 (6 bases). The CDR3 sequence is 12 residues long. Germline-derived CDR1 and CDR2 are MRHNA and SNTAGT. V lost 2 bases, J lost 7 bases, and 8 bases lay in between. As DNA, the CDR3 is TGTGCCAGCAGTGACAGGGGGATTGGCTACACCTTC. Its translation is CASSDRGIGYTF.

The chain recombines TRBV7-2 with TRBJ1-5; 7 nucleotides agree with TRBD1. The CDR3 has 18 amino acids. V lost 5 bases to trimming and J lost 0 bases; unmatched junction nucleotides: 13. CDR1 and CDR2 from the germline V gene are SGHTA and FQGNSA. CDR3 DNA sequence: TGTGCCAGCAGCCCGGGACAGCGGAACCCTTATAGCAATCAGCCCCAGCATTTT. Its translation is CASSPGQRNPYSNQPQHF.

This rearrangement joins TRBV7-8 to TRBJ1-3; D may be TRBD1 (5 bases). The CDR3 has 18 residues. Trimming left V 1 base short and J 1 base short, with 17 bases between. Germline loops: CDR1 SGHVS, CDR2 FQNEAQ. The CDR3 DNA sequence: TGTGCCAGCAGCTTAGTAGGCTCACGGTGGGGGTCTGGAAACACCATATATTTT. Translation gives CASSLVGSRWGSGNTIYF.

This clone appeared a single time. V usage is TRBV30 and J usage is TRBJ2-5; TRBD1 agrees at 8 bases. The CDR3 runs 13 residues. J gave up 7 bases and V 3 bases, and 7 bases lay outside the gene matches. Looked up from germline, CDR1 is GTSNPN and CDR2 is SVGIG (reference sequence). This chain's CDR3 is CAWRNQGAWTQYF. The CDR3 DNA reads as TGTGCCTGGAGAAATCAGGGGGCGTGGACCCAGTACTTC.

This clone appeared once. The J gene is TRBJ2-2, the V gene TRBV4-1; D possibly matches TRBD1 or TRBD2 (5 bases each). Trimming stripped 0 bases from V and 5 bases from J, with 10 bases between. CDR1 and CDR2 from the germline V gene are MGHRA and YSYEKL. This CDR3 spans 15 amino acids. The chain's CDR3 is CASSQEGRWTGELFF. The CDR3 DNA reads TGCGCCAGCAGCCAAGAGGGACGGTGGACCGGGGAGCTGTTTTTT.

The genes are TRBV5-4 and TRBJ1-1; D is ambiguous. Trimming cost V 2 bases and J 5 bases, with 10 bases left between them. The CDR3 has 13 residues. CDR1 is SGHNT, CDR2 YYREEE, per germline (reference sequence). The CDR3 loop reads CASSLKGVTEAFF. CDR3 in DNA: TGTGCCAGCAGCTTAAAGGGAGTGACTGAAGCTTTCTTT.

This clone was seen a few times. The chain links TRBV18 to TRBJ2-3; D is ambiguous. Per the germline V gene, CDR1 is KGHSH and CDR2 is LQKENI. CDR3 length equals 14 residues. V was shortened by 0 bases and J by 2 bases, with 6 bases between the two germline ends. The CDR3: CASSPPSTTDTQYF. CDR3 bases: TGTGCCAGCTCACCACCTTCTACCACAGATACGCAGTATTTT.

The chain recombines TRBV5-6 with TRBJ2-1; D is undetermined. Trimming pared 1 base from V and 0 bases from J, leaving 17 bases between. Germline V gene data show CDR1 as SGHDT and CDR2 as YYEEEE. The CDR3 sequence is 18 residues long. CDR3 in DNA: TGTGCCAGCAGCTTGTTCCGATATCAGCTCAGCTCCTACAATGAGCAGTTCTTC. This gives the protein CASSLFRYQLSSYNEQFF.

This chain uses TRBV12-3 or TRBV12-4 with TRBJ2-2; the D is unclear. The CDR3 extends over 11 amino acids. V lost 4 bases to trimming and J lost 8 bases, with 5 bases between them. CDR3 protein: CASSWAGELFF. The CDR3 region has the DNA TGTGCCAGCAGTTGGGCGGGGGAGCTGTTTTTT.

The chain joins TRBV6-6 to TRBJ1-6, with 7 nucleotides matching TRBD1. This CDR3 contains 15 residues. Trimming took 6 bases from V and 9 from J; bases not matched to a gene: 11. Germline CDR1 and CDR2: MNHNY and SVGAGI (reference sequence). In DNA form, the CDR3 reads TGTGCCAGCAGCCGCCTGTACAGGGGCGGTTCACCCCTCCACTTT. It codes for CASSRLYRGGSPLHF.

This clone was observed a few times. This sequence joins TRBV5-6 and TRBJ2-7; D might be TRBD1 (6 bases). CDR1 SGHDT and CDR2 YYEEEE come from the germline V gene. The CDR3 has 14 amino acids. V was trimmed by 4 bases and J by 6 bases, leaving 17 bases between them. The CDR3 loop reads CASSQGQFALEQYF. The CDR3 region has the DNA TGTGCCAGCAGCCAAGGACAGTTCGCTCTCGAGCAGTACTTC.

CDR3 sequence (DNA): TGCAGCGTTTCTCCCGGGCTATCCTACGAGCAGTACTTC. Translated: CSVSPGLSYEQYF. The chain is built from TRBV29-1 and TRBJ2-7; no reliable D call. CDR3 length: 13 residues. Germline-derived CDR1 and CDR2 are SQVTM and ANQGSEA. V was shortened by 5 bases and J by 1 base, with 12 bases between the two germline ends.

The rearrangement uses TRBV3-1 (or the pseudogene TRBV3-2) and TRBJ2-1; 7 bases fit TRBD1. Trimming cost V 0 bases and J 8 bases; bases outside gene matches: 1. Germline V CDR1 and CDR2: LGHDT, YNNKEL (reference sequence). The CDR3 consists of 13 residues. CDR3 DNA sequence: TGTGCCAGCAGCCAAGATACAGGGGATGAGCAGTTCTTC. This gives the protein CASSQDTGDEQFF.

The chain is built from TRBV7-8 and TRBJ1-5, with unresolved D. Between the trimmed V and J ends, which lost 3 bases and 6 bases, there was a span of 6 bases. The germline CDR1 and CDR2 sequences are SGHVS and FQNEAQ. CDR3 length: 12 amino acids. CDR3 loop: CASSFPLQPQHF. The CDR3 DNA follows: TGTGCCAGCAGCTTTCCGCTTCAGCCCCAGCATTTT.

The V and J genes are TRBV19 and TRBJ1-3, with no clear D. Germline CDR1 LNHDA, CDR2 SQIVND (reference sequence). V lost 4 bases and J 0 bases, leaving 7 bases between the germline ends. This CDR3 region has 14 residues. The CDR3 spells CASSSRSSGNTIYF. CDR3 coding DNA: TGTGCCAGTAGTAGCCGTAGCTCTGGAAACACCATATATTTT.

V gene TRBV6-1 combines with J gene TRBJ2-7; D tentatively fits TRBD1 or TRBD2 (6 bases each). This CDR3 has 14 residues. Germline loops: CDR1 MNHNS, CDR2 SASEGT. Trimming shortened V by 8 bases and J by 6 bases, and 20 bases separated the two germline ends. The CDR3 is CASAVGGSVLEQYF. CDR3 bases: TGTGCCAGCGCAGTAGGGGGGTCTGTTCTCGAGCAGTACTTC.